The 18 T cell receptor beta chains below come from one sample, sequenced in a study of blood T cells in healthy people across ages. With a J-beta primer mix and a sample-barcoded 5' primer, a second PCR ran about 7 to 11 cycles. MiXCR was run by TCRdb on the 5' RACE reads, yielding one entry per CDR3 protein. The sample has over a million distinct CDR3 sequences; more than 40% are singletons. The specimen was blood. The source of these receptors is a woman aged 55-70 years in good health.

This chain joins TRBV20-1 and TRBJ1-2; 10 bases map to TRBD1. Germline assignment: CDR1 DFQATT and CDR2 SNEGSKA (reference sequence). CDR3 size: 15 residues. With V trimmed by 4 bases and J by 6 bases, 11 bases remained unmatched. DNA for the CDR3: TGCAGTGCTAAGAACCGGGACAGGGGATGGGATGGCTACACCTTC. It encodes CSAKNRDRGWDGYTF.

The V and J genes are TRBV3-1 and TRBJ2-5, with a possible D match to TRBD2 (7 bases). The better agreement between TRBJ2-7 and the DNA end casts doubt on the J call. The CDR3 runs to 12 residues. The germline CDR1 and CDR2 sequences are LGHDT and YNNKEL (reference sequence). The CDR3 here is CASGRGRNEQYF. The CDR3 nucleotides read TGTGCCAGCGGGCGGGGGCGAAACGAGCAGTACTTC.

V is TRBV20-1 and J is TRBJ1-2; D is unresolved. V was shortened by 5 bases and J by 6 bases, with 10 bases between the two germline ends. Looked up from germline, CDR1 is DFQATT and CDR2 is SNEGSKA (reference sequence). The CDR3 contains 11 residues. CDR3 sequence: CSAGVGNGYTF. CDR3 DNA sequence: TGCAGTGCTGGAGTGGGGAATGGCTACACCTTC.

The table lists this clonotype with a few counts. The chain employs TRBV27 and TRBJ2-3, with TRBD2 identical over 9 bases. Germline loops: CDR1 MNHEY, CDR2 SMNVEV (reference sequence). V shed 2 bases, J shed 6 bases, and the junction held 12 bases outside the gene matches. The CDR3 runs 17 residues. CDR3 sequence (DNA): TGTGCCAGCAGTTTAGCGGGAGGGCCTCCCGGGTCGGATACGCAGTATTTT. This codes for CASSLAGGPPGSDTQYF.

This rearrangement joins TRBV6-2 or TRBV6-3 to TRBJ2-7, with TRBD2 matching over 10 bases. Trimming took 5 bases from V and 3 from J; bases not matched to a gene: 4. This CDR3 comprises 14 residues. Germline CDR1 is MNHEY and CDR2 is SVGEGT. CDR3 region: CASSHSGRFYEQYF. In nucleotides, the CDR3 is TGTGCCAGCAGTCATAGCGGGAGGTTCTACGAGCAGTACTTC.

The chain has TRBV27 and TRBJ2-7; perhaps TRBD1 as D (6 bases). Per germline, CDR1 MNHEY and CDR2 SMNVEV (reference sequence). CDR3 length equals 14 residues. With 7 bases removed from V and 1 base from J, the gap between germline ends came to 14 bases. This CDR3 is CASKGVLASYEQYF. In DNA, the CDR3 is TGTGCCAGCAAGGGGGTATTAGCATCCTACGAGCAGTACTTC.

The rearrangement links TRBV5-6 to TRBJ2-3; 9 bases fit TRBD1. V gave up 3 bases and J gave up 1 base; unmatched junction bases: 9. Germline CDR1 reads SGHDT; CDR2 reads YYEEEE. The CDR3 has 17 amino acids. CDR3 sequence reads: CASSSPDRGGGTDTQYF. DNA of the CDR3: TGTGCCAGCAGCTCTCCGGACAGGGGCGGGGGCACAGATACGCAGTATTTT.

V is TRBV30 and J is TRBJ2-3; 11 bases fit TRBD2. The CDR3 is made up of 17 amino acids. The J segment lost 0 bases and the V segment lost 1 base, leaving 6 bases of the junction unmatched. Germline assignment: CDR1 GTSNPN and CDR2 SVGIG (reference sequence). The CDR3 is CAWSASWTSGSTDTQYF. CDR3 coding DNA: TGTGCCTGGAGTGCCTCCTGGACTAGCGGGAGCACAGATACGCAGTATTTT.

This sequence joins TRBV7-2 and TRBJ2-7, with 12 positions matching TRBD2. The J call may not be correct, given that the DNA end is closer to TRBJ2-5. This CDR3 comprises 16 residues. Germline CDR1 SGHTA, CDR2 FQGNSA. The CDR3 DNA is TGTGCCAGCAGCTTAGTCCCTAGCGGGGGGGAAGAGACCCAGTACTTC. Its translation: CASSLVPSGGEETQYF.

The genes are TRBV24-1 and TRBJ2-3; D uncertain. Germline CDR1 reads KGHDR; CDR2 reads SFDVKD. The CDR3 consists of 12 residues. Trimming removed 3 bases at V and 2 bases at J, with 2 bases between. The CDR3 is CATSDVTDTQYF. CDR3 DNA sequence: TGTGCCACCAGTGATGTCACAGATACGCAGTATTTT.

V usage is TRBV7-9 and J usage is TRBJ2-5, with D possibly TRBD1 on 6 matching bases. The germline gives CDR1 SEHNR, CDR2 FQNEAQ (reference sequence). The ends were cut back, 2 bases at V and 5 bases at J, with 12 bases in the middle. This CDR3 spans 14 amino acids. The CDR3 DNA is TGTGCCAGCAGCTTAAACCGGACAGTGGAGACCCAGTACTTC. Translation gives CASSLNRTVETQYF. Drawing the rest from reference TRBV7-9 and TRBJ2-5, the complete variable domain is DTGVSQNPRHKITKRGQNVTFRCDPISEHNRLYWYRQTLGQGPEFLTYFQNEAQLEKSRLLSDRFSAERPKGSFSTLEIQRTEQGDSAMYLCASSLNRTVETQYFGPGTRLLVL.

The CDR3: CSASEYGTGQTQYF. In nucleotides, the CDR3 is TGCAGTGCTAGCGAGTACGGGACGGGTCAGACCCAGTACTTC. The J gene is TRBJ2-5, the V gene TRBV20-1; D may match TRBD1 or TRBD2 (5 bases each). Germline V gene data show CDR1 as DFQATT and CDR2 as SNEGSKA (reference sequence). This CDR3 is 14 amino acids long. Trimming left V 3 bases short and J 6 bases short, with 17 bases between.

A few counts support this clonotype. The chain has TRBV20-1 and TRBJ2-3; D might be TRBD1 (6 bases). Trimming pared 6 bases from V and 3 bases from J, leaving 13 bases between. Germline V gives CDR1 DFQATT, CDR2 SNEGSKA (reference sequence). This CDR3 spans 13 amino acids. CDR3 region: CSAFKTGTDTQYF. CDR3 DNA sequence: TGCAGTGCGTTTAAAACAGGGACAGATACGCAGTATTTT.

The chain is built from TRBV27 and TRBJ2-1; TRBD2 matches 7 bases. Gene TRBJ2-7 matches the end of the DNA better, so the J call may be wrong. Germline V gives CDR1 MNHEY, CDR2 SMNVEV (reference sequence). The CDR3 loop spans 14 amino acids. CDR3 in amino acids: CASSQAGLYNEQYF. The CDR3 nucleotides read TGTGCCAGCAGTCAAGCGGGATTGTACAATGAGCAGTACTTC.

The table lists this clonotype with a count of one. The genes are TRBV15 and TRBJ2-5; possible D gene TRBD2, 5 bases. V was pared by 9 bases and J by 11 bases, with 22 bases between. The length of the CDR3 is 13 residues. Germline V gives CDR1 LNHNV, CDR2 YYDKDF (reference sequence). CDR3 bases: TGTGCCACGTCGGCGGACTTCCGGGTGGAGCAGTACTTC. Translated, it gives CATSADFRVEQYF.

The CDR3 spells CSASRDYEQYF. The CDR3 region has the DNA TGCAGTGCTTCCCGGGACTACGAGCAGTACTTC. The genes are TRBV20-1 and TRBJ2-4, with D possibly being TRBD2 (5 bases). The J call is uncertain, as TRBJ2-7 better fits the DNA end. The length of the CDR3 is 11 residues. Germline-derived CDR1 and CDR2 are DFQATT and SNEGSKA (reference sequence).

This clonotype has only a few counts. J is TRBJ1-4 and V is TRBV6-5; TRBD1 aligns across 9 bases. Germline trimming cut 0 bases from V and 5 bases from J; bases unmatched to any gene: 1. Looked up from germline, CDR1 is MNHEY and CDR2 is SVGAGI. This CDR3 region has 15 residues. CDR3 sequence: CASSYSGTGNEKLFF. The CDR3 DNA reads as TGTGCCAGCAGTTACTCGGGGACAGGGAATGAAAAACTGTTTTTT.

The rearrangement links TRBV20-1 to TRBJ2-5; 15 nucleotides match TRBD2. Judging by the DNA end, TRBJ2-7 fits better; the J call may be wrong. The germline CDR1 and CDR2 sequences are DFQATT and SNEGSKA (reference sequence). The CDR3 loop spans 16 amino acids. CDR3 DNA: TGCAGTGCTAGAGATCGGACTAGCGGGAGGGTCTACGAGCAGTACTTC. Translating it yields CSARDRTSGRVYEQYF.